This T cell receptor (beta chain) was captured in a study of control samples from healthy donors and cancer patients. Clones were read by immunoSEQ multiplex PCR, and TCRdb kept only the in-frame ones, dropping some. Here the sample spans over 200,000 clones, almost 85% being singletons. The germline CDR1 and CDR2 sequences are LNHDA and SQIVND (reference sequence). V was cut by 6 bases and J by 2 bases, with 14 bases left in between. The CDR3 contains 14 residues. The rearrangement joins TRBV19 to TRBJ2-7, with D perhaps matching TRBD1 or TRBD2 (5 bases each). Sequenced sample: PBMCs. This receptor was obtained from a woman in her sixties with lung cancer. As DNA, the CDR3 is TGTGCCAGTAGCCCGGGGCCGGATCCCTACGAGCAGTACTTC. It specifies CASSPGPDPYEQYF.